This T cell receptor beta chain was retrieved from a study of radiation and T cells in renal cell carcinoma. Germline V gene sequence: CDR1 SQVTM, CDR2 ANQGSEA. The CDR3 sequence is 13 residues long. The V gene lost 3 bases and the J gene lost 1 base, with 9 bases spanning the gap. Time point meaning: blood 4 weeks post-SBRT, at nephrectomy. As for treatment: 15 Gy SBRT to primary tumor, nephrectomy 4 weeks later. Generated by immunoSEQ multiplex PCR, the TCRdb table keeps only in-frame clones and is missing some. The data contain fewer than 200,000 clones, about nine tenths of them singletons. The material was blood, obtained from a patient whose treatment included radiotherapy and nephrectomy. This TCR came from a woman in her forties or fifties with renal cell carcinoma. The V and J genes are TRBV29-1 and TRBJ1-1; D possibly corresponds to TRBD1 (5 bases). CDR3 coding DNA: TGCAGCGTTGAGGTGGGACCGAACACTGAAGCTTTCTTT. Encoded protein: CSVEVGPNTEAFF.